One and the same sample provided the 11 T cell receptor beta chains below, sequenced in a study of regulatory T cells in long-lasting Graves disease. Investigators prepared the TCR beta libraries by applying iRepertoire HTBI primers and Arm-PCR of CDR3 regions. TCRdb reprocessed the multiplex PCR reads via MiXCR and lists one record per CDR3 protein. This table has hundreds of thousands of distinct CDR3 sequences, approximately 15% appearing once. Time point given: newly diagnosed GD, antithyroid drugs for less than 3 months. PBMC RNA served as the TCR library source. The data were also submitted as part of a second study, on T cells in Graves' hyperthyroidism and ophthalmopathy.

Sequencing was performed on peripheral blood mononuclear cells (PBMCs), taken at new diagnosis, from a patient treated with antithyroid drugs. These receptors were taken from a man aged 40-55 years with Graves disease.

The chain combines TRBV12-3 or TRBV12-4 with TRBJ2-5, with 7 bases that match TRBD1. J gave up 3 bases and V 6 bases, and 4 bases lay outside the gene matches. The length of the CDR3 is 13 residues. Here the CDR3 reads CASRSGTEETQYF. The CDR3 bases are TGTGCCAGCAGATCCGGGACAGAAGAGACCCAGTACTTC.

Comments on this clonotype: A much more abundant neighbour one base away suggests this may be a read error. The J gene is TRBJ1-2, the V gene TRBV7-2, with TRBD1 matching 9 bases. With V trimmed by 5 bases and J by 8 bases, 12 bases remained unmatched. This CDR3 spans 15 amino acids. The germline V gene has CDR1 SGHTA and CDR2 FQGNSA. The CDR3 DNA reads as TGTGCCAGCAGCCGAACCCGACAGGGGGGTTGGGGCTACACCTTC. It specifies CASSRTRQGGWGYTF.

This sequence joins TRBV24-1 and TRBJ1-2; perhaps TRBD1 as D (6 bases). Germline V CDR1 and CDR2: KGHDR, SFDVKD. Trimming left V 4 bases short and J 4 bases short, with 9 bases between. This CDR3 comprises 13 residues. This CDR3 reads CATSDDRTYGYTF. In DNA form, the CDR3 reads TGTGCCACCAGTGACGACAGGACCTATGGCTACACCTTC.

This clonotype occurred many times. This rearrangement joins TRBV7-2 to TRBJ2-2; D is tentatively TRBD1 or TRBD2 (5 bases each). The CDR3 has 14 residues. The V gene lost 1 base and the J gene lost 6 bases, with 9 bases spanning the gap. The germline gives CDR1 SGHTA, CDR2 FQGNSA. CDR3 nucleotide sequence: TGTGCCAGCAGCTTAGTTTCGGGGCCCGGGGAGCTGTTTTTT. It specifies CASSLVSGPGELFF.

This clonotype has at least ten counts. A junction end diverges from the germline sequence, so it may reflect a read error. The genes are TRBV5-1 and TRBJ2-3; D is ambiguous. Germline CDR1 SGHRS, CDR2 YFSETQ. The CDR3 sequence is 13 residues long. CDR3 coding DNA: TGTGCCAGCAGCTCACTGACCACAGATACGCAGTATTTT. Translated: CASSSLTTDTQYF. Filled out from reference TRBV5-1 and TRBJ2-3, the complete variable domain reads KAGVTQTPRYLIKTRGQQVTLSCSPISGHRSVSWYQQTPGQGLQFLFEYFSETQRNKGNFPGRFSGRQFSNSRSEMNVSTLELGDSALYLCASSSLTTDTQYFGPGTRLTVL.

The rearrangement links TRBV28 to TRBJ2-3; unclear D gene. CDR3 length equals 13 residues. CDR1 is MDHEN, CDR2 SYDVKM, per germline. V lost 5 bases and J lost 2, with 8 bases in between. CDR3 protein: CASSPSFTDTQYF. The CDR3 DNA sequence: TGTGCCAGCAGTCCATCCTTCACAGATACGCAGTATTTT.

There are a few counts of this clonotype. The rearrangement links TRBV4-1 to TRBJ2-1; tentative D call: TRBD2 (6 bases). CDR1 and CDR2 (germline): MGHRA, YSYEKL. The CDR3 extends over 15 amino acids. Trimming removed 5 bases at V and 2 bases at J, with 13 bases between. The CDR3 loop reads CASSSSGETYNEQFF. The CDR3 DNA reads as TGCGCCAGCAGCTCCTCGGGGGAGACCTACAATGAGCAGTTCTTC.

This clonotype has a handful of counts. The V gene is TRBV9, the J gene TRBJ2-3; perhaps TRBD2 as D (6 bases). This CDR3 region has 15 residues. CDR1 and CDR2 (germline): SGDLS, YYNGEE. Trimming shortened V by 0 bases and J by 2 bases, and 10 bases separated the two germline ends. The CDR3, as DNA: TGTGCCAGCAGCGTAGCGGGGGTGATCACAGATACGCAGTATTTT. Residues: CASSVAGVITDTQYF.

The chain links TRBV6-1 to TRBJ2-6; the D is unclear. The germline V and J ends were trimmed by 6 bases and 0 bases, with 9 bases remaining between them. Germline V gene sequence: CDR1 MNHNS, CDR2 SASEGT. CDR3 length: 15 amino acids. The CDR3 coding sequence is TGTGCCAGCAGCGCAGTGCACTCTGGGGCCAACGTCCTGACTTTC. Translation: CASSAVHSGANVLTF.

The rearrangement joins TRBV6-9 to TRBJ2-5; 7 nucleotides line up with TRBD2. The ends lost 3 bases at V and 0 bases at J; junction bases unmatched: 7. The CDR3 runs 16 residues. CDR1 is MNHGY and CDR2 is SVAAGI in the germline V gene. The CDR3 DNA reads TGTGCCAGCAGTTACTCTGTGGGGGGGTACCAAGAGACCCAGTACTTC. Amino acid sequence: CASSYSVGGYQETQYF.

This clonotype was detected ten times or more. The genes are TRBV29-1 and TRBJ2-5; D ambiguous. The CDR3 is made up of 13 amino acids. V lost 0 bases to trimming and J lost 2 bases, with 7 bases between them. Germline V lookup: CDR1 SQVTM, CDR2 ANQGSEA. CDR3 coding DNA: TGCAGCGTTGAAGAGACGATTCAAGAGACCCAGTACTTC. This codes for CSVEETIQETQYF.